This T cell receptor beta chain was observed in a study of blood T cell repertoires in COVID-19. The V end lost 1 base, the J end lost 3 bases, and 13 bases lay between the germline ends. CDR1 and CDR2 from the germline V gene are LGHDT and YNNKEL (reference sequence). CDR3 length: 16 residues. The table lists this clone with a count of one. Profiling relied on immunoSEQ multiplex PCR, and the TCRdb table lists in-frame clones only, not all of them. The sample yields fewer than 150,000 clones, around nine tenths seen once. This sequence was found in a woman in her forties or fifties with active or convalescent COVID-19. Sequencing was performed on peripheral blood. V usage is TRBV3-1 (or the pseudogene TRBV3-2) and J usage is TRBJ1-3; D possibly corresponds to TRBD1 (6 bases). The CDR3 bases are TGTGCCAGCAGCCAAGGGGGCAGGGGATTTGGAAACACCATATATTTT. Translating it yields CASSQGGRGFGNTIYF.